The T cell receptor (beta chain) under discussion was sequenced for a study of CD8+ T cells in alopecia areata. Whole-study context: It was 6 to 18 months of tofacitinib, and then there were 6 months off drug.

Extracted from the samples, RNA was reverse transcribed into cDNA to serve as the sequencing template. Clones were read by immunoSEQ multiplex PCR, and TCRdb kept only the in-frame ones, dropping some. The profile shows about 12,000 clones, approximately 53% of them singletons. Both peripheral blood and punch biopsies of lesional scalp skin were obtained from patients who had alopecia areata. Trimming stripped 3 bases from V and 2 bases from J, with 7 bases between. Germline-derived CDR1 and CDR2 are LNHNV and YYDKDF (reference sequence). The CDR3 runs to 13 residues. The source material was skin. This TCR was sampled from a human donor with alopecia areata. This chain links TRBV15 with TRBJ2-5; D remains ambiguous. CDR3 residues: CATSSSRQETQYF. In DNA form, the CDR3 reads TGTGCCACCAGCAGCAGCCGTCAAGAGACCCAGTACTTC.